The text below deals with one T cell receptor (beta chain). This receptor's antigen is unknown. A read error may produce the germline difference seen at one junction end. Its CDR3 holds 12 amino acids, cysteine through phenylalanine. The only DNA kept is the CDR3, 36 bases in frame from the first base. CDR1 and CDR2 are drawn from the germline V gene: MNHEY, SVGAGI. This entry comes from a study of T cell changes during pregnancy in multiple sclerosis (dated by TCRdb to between 2017 and 2020). About the full investigation: The study examined how the T cell repertoire changed over the course of pregnancy in women with multiple sclerosis.

Library generation was performed with the immunoSEQ multiplex PCR assay. The table comes from immuneACCESS by way of TCRdb, which keeps in-frame sequences with V and J called. Part of the clones is missing from these tables; in studies checked, under half for an unresolved V gene and the rest for unknown reasons. This sample is represented by 100,000 to 150,000 clones; about 93% of them were singletons. The top ten hold less than 7.5% of the sample. The rearranged chain carries TRBV6-5 and TRBJ2-7; TRBD1 fits 7 bases in the junction. The sample was peripheral blood, taken before pregnancy. The receptor's source is a female donor with multiple sclerosis, enrolled in a pregnancy study. The nucleotides are TGTGCCATCAGTGACGGACAGGTAGAACAGTACTTC. Translated, it reads CAISDGQVEQYF.